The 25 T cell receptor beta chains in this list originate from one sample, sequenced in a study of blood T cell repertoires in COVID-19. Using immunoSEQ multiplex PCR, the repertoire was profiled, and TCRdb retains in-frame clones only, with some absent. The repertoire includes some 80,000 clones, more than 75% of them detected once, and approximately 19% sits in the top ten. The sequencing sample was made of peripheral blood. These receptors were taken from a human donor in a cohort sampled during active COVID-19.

CDR3 protein: CASSTGSSYEQYF. The CDR3 nucleotides are TGTGCCAGCAGTACAGGCAGCTCCTACGAGCAGTACTTC. V is TRBV6-5 and J is TRBJ2-7; tentatively, D is TRBD1 (5 bases). CDR3 length: 13 residues. Per the germline V gene, CDR1 is MNHEY and CDR2 is SVGAGI. The V gene lost 5 bases and the J gene lost 0 bases, with 8 bases spanning the gap.

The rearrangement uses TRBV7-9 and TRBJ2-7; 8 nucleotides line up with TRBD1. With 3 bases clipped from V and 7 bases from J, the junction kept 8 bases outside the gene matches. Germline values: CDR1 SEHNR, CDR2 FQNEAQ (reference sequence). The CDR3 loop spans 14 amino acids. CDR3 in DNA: TGTGCCAGCAGCTTCGGACAGGGCGAGAGGGAGCAGTACTTC. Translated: CASSFGQGEREQYF.

The CDR3 loop is CASSFDRASYEQYF. The CDR3 nucleotides are TGTGCCAGCAGTTTCGACAGGGCTTCCTACGAGCAGTACTTC. The J gene is TRBJ2-7, the V gene TRBV27; 7 nucleotides agree with TRBD1. Looked up from germline, CDR1 is MNHEY and CDR2 is SMNVEV (reference sequence). The CDR3 runs 14 residues. V shed 3 bases, J shed 1 base, and the junction held 3 bases outside the gene matches.

CDR3 in amino acids: CSATTAREQYF. In DNA, the CDR3 is TGCAGTGCTACGACAGCACGGGAGCAGTACTTC. The chain carries TRBV20-1 and TRBJ2-7, with D possibly TRBD1 on 5 matching bases. V was trimmed by 4 bases and J by 7 bases, leaving 11 bases between them. CDR3 length equals 11 residues. CDR1 is DFQATT, CDR2 SNEGSKA, per germline (reference sequence).

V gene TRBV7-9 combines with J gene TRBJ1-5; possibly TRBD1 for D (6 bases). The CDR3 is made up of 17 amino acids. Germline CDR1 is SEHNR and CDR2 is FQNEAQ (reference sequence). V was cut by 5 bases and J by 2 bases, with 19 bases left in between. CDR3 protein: CASSARGQGIGNQPQHF. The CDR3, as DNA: TGTGCCAGCAGCGCGAGAGGGCAGGGGATAGGCAATCAGCCCCAGCATTTT.

The CDR3 loop is CASSEQGIYGYTF. The CDR3 DNA is TGTGCCAGCAGTGAGCAGGGGATCTATGGCTACACCTTC. The chain uses TRBV2 and TRBJ1-2, with a tentative D call TRBD1 (6 bases). V shed 3 bases and J shed 4 bases, with 9 bases lying between them. CDR3 length: 13 residues. Germline CDR1 SNHLY, CDR2 FYNNEI.

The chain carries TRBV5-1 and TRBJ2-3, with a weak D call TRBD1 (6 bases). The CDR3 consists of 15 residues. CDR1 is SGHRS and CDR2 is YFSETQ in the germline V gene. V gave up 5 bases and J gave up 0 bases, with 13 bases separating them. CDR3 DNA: TGCGCCAGCAGGCCCAACAGGGCGAGCACAGATACGCAGTATTTT. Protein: CASRPNRASTDTQYF.

CDR3 loop: CASSAGQGKNSPLHF. CDR3 DNA sequence: TGTGCCAGCAGCGCGGGACAGGGGAAGAATTCACCCCTCCACTTT. The gene calls are TRBV9 and TRBJ1-6, with 10 bases lining up with TRBD1. The ends lost 3 bases at V and 7 bases at J; junction bases unmatched: 4. Germline V gene data show CDR1 as SGDLS and CDR2 as YYNGEE. CDR3 length: 15 amino acids.

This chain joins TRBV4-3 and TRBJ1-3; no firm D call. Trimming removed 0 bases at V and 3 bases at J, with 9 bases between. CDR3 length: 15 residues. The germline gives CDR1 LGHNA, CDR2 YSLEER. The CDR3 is CASSQDSSFGNTIYF. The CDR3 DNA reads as TGCGCCAGCAGCCAAGACTCCTCGTTTGGAAACACCATATATTTT.

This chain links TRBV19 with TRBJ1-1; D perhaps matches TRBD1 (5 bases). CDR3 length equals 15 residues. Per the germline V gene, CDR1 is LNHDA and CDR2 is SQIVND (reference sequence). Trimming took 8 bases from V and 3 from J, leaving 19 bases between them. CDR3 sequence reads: CASWGKRGPHTEAFF. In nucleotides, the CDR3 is TGTGCCAGTTGGGGAAAGCGGGGCCCCCACACTGAAGCTTTCTTT.

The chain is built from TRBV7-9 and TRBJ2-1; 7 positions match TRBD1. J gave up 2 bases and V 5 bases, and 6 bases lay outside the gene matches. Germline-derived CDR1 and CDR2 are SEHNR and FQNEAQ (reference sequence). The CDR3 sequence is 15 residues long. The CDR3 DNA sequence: TGTGCCAGCAGCATACCGGGACAGACCTACAATGAGCAGTTCTTC. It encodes CASSIPGQTYNEQFF.

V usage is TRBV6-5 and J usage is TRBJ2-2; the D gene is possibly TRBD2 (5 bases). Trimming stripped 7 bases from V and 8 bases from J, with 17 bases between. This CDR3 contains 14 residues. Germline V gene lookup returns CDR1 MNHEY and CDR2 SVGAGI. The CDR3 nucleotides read TGTGCCAGCAACGGAGCCGGGGTTCGAGGGGAGCTGTTTTTT. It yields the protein CASNGAGVRGELFF.

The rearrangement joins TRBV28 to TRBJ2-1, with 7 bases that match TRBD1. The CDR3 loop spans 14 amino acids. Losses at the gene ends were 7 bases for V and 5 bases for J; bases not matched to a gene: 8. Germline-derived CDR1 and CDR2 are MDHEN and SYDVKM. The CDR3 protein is CASTYRGLDNEQFF. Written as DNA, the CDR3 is TGTGCCAGCACCTACAGGGGCCTAGACAATGAGCAGTTCTTC.

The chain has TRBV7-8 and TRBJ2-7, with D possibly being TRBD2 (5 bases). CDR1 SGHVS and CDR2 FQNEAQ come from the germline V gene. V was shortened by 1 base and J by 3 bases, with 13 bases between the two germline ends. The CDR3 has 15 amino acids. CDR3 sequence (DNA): TGTGCCAGCAGCTTAGTAGCGCGGAGTGTCTACGAGCAGTACTTC. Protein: CASSLVARSVYEQYF.

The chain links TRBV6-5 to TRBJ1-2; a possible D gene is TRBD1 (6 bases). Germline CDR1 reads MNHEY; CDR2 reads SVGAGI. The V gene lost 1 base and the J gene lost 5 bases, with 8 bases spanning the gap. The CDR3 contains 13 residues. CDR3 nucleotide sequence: TGTGCCAGCAGTTACTGGGGGCCTTATGGCTACACCTTC. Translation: CASSYWGPYGYTF.

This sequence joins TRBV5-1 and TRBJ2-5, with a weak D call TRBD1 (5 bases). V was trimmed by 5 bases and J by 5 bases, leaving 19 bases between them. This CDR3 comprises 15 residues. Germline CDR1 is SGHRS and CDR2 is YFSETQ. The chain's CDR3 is CASSLSQGAGETQYF. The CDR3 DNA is TGCGCCAGCAGTCTGTCACAAGGGGCAGGGGAGACCCAGTACTTC.

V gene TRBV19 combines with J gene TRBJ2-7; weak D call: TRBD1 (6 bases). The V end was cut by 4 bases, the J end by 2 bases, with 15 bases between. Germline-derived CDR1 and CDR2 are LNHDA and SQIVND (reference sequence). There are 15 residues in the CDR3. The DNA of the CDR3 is TGTGCCAGTAGTAAGGCCTGGGGGCCACCCTACGAGCAGTACTTC. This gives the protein CASSKAWGPPYEQYF.

The CDR3 region is CASSQDRAYEQYF. CDR3 coding DNA: TGCGCCAGCAGTCAGGACAGGGCCTACGAGCAGTACTTC. V is TRBV4-3 and J is TRBJ2-7; the match to TRBD1 covers 8 bases. The CDR3 length is 13 residues. V dropped 6 bases and J dropped 2; count of bases not matched to a gene: 3. Germline V lookup: CDR1 LGHNA, CDR2 YSLEER.

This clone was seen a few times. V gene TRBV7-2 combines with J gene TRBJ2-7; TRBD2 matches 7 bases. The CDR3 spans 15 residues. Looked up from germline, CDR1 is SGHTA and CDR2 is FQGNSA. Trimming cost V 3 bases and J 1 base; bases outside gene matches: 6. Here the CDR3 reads CASSFEASGSYEQYF. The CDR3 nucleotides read TGTGCCAGCAGCTTTGAGGCTAGCGGATCCTACGAGCAGTACTTC. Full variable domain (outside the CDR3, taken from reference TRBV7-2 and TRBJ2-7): GAGVSQSPSNKVTEKGKDVELRCDPISGHTALYWYRQSLGQGLEFLIYFQGNSAPDKSGLPSDRFSAERTGGSVSTLTIQRTQQEDSAVYLCASSFEASGSYEQYFGPGTRLTVT.

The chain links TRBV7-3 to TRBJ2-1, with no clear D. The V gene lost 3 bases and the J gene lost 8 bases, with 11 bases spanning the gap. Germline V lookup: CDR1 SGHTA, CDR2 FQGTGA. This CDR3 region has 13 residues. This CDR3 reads CASSFAFEDEQFF. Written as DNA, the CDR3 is TGTGCCAGCAGCTTCGCTTTCGAGGATGAGCAGTTCTTC.

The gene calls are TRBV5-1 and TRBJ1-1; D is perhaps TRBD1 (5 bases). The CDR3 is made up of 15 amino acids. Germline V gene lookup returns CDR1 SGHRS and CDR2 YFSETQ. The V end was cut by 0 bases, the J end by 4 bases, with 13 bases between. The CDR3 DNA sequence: TGCGCCAGCAGCTTGGTTGCAGGGAACCCCACTGAAGCTTTCTTT. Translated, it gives CASSLVAGNPTEAFF.

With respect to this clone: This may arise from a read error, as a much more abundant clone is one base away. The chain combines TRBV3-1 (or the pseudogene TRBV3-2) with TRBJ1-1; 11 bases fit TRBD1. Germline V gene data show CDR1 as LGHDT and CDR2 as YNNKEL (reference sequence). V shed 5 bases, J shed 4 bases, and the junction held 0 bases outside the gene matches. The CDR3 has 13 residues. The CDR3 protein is CASSGTGGTEAFF. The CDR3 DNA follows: TGTGCCAGCAGCGGGACAGGGGGCACTGAAGCTTTCTTT.

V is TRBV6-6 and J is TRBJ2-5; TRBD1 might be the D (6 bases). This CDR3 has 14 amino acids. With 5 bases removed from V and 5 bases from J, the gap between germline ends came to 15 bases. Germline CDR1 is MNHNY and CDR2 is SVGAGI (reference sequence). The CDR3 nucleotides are TGTGCCAGCAGTAACCGGGACCAGGGGGAGACCCAGTACTTC. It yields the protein CASSNRDQGETQYF.

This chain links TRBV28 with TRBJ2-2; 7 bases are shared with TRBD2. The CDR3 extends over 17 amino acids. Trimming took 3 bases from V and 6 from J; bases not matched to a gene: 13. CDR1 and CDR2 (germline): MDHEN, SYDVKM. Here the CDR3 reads CASSLRVGAGPAGELFF. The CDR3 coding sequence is TGTGCCAGCAGTTTGAGGGTTGGAGCGGGACCCGCCGGGGAGCTGTTTTTT.

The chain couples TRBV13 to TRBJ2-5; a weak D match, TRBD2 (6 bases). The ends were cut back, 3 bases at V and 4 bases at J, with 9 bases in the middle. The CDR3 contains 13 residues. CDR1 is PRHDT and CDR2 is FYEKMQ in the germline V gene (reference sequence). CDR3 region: CASSFGGGETQYF. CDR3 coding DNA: TGTGCCAGCAGCTTCGGGGGAGGAGAGACCCAGTACTTC. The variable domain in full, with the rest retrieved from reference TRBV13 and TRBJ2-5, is AAGVIQSPRHLIKEKRETATLKCYPIPRHDTVYWYQQGPGQDPQFLISFYEKMQSDKGSIPDRFSAQQFSDYHSELNMSSLELGDSALYFCASSFGGGETQYFGPGTRLLVL.